This TCR beta chain stems from a study of OX40 agonist ivuxolimab in advanced cancers. Profiling relied on immunoSEQ multiplex PCR, and the TCRdb table lists in-frame clones only, not all of them. This sample has nearly 90,000 clones, with around 87% found just once. Germline CDR1 is LGHNA and CDR2 is YNFKEQ. The CDR3 covers 14 residues. V gave up 1 base and J gave up 3 bases, with 7 bases separating them. The sample consisted of CD4+ or CD8+ T cells sorted from blood, taken in a trial of the OX40 agonist ivuxolimab. This clonotype was sampled from an adult with an advanced solid tumor such as melanoma, head and neck, liver or kidney cancer. The chain combines TRBV4-2 with TRBJ2-1; D is tentatively TRBD1 or TRBD2 (5 bases each). In DNA form, the CDR3 reads TGTGCCAGCAGCCAAGCGGGGCTCTACAATGAGCAGTTCTTC. Translated, it gives CASSQAGLYNEQFF.